Shown below are 2 T cell receptor beta chains from a single sample sequenced in a study of blood T cell repertoires in COVID-19. Clones were read by immunoSEQ multiplex PCR, and TCRdb kept only the in-frame ones, dropping some. This sample yields a few hundred thousand clones, of which around four fifths are seen a single time; approximately 1.2% belongs to the top ten. The sample consisted of peripheral blood. Source of these receptors: a woman between 50 and 59 years old with acute or convalescent COVID-19.

The chain recombines TRBV6-1 with TRBJ1-2; perhaps TRBD1 as D (5 bases). Germline CDR1 and CDR2: MNHNS and SASEGT. This CDR3 region has 15 residues. V was cut by 0 bases and J by 4 bases, with 12 bases left in between. The CDR3 DNA reads TGTGCCAGCAGTGAAGCGCCAGGGCAAATCTATGGCTACACCTTC. This sequence encodes CASSEAPGQIYGYTF.

The rearrangement uses TRBV2 and TRBJ2-3, with D unresolved. Germline assignment: CDR1 SNHLY and CDR2 FYNNEI. Trimming took 6 bases from V and 6 from J, leaving 10 bases between them. The CDR3 runs 12 residues. The DNA of the CDR3 is TGTGCCAGCAGCGCCCAACGGGATACGCAGTATTTT. Translated, it gives CASSAQRDTQYF. The variable domain in full, completed from reference TRBV2 and TRBJ2-3, reads EPEVTQTPSHQVTQMGQEVILRCVPISNHLYFYWYRQILGQKVEFLVSFYNNEISEKSEIFDDQFSVERPDGSNFTLKIRSTKLEDSAMYFCASSAQRDTQYFGPGTRLTVL.